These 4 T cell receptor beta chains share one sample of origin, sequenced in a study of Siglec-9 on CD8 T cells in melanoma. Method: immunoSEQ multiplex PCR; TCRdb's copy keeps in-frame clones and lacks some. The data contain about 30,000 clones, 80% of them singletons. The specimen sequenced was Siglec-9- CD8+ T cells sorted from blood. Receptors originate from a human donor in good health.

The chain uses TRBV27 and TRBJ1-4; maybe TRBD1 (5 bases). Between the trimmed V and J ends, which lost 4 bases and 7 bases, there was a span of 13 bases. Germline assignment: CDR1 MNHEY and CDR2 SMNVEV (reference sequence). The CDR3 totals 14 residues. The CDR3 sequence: CASSYKGSAEKLFF. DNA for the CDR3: TGTGCCAGCAGTTATAAGGGGAGTGCTGAAAAACTGTTTTTT. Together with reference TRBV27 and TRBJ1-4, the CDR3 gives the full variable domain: EAQVTQNPRYLITVTGKKLTVTCSQNMNHEYMSWYRQDPGLGLRQIYYSMNVEVTDKGDVPEGYKVSRKEKRNFPLILESPSPNQTSLYFCASSYKGSAEKLFFGSGTQLSVL.

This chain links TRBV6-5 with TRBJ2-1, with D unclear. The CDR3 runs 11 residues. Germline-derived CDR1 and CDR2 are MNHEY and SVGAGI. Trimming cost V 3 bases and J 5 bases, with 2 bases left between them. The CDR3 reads CASSYNNEQFF. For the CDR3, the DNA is TGTGCCAGCAGTTATAACAATGAGCAGTTCTTC.

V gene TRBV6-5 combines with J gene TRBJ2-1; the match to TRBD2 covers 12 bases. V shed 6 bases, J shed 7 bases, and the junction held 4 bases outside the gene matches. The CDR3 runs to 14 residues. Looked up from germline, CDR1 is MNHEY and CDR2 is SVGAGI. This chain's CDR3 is CASSPGTSGNEQFF. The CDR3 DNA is TGTGCCAGCAGCCCCGGGACTAGCGGGAATGAGCAGTTCTTC.

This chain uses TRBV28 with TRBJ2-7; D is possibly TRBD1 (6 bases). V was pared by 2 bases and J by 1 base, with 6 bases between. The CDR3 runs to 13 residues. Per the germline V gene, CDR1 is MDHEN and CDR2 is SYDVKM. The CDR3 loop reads CASSLGQSYEQYF. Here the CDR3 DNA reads TGTGCCAGCAGTTTAGGACAGTCCTACGAGCAGTACTTC.